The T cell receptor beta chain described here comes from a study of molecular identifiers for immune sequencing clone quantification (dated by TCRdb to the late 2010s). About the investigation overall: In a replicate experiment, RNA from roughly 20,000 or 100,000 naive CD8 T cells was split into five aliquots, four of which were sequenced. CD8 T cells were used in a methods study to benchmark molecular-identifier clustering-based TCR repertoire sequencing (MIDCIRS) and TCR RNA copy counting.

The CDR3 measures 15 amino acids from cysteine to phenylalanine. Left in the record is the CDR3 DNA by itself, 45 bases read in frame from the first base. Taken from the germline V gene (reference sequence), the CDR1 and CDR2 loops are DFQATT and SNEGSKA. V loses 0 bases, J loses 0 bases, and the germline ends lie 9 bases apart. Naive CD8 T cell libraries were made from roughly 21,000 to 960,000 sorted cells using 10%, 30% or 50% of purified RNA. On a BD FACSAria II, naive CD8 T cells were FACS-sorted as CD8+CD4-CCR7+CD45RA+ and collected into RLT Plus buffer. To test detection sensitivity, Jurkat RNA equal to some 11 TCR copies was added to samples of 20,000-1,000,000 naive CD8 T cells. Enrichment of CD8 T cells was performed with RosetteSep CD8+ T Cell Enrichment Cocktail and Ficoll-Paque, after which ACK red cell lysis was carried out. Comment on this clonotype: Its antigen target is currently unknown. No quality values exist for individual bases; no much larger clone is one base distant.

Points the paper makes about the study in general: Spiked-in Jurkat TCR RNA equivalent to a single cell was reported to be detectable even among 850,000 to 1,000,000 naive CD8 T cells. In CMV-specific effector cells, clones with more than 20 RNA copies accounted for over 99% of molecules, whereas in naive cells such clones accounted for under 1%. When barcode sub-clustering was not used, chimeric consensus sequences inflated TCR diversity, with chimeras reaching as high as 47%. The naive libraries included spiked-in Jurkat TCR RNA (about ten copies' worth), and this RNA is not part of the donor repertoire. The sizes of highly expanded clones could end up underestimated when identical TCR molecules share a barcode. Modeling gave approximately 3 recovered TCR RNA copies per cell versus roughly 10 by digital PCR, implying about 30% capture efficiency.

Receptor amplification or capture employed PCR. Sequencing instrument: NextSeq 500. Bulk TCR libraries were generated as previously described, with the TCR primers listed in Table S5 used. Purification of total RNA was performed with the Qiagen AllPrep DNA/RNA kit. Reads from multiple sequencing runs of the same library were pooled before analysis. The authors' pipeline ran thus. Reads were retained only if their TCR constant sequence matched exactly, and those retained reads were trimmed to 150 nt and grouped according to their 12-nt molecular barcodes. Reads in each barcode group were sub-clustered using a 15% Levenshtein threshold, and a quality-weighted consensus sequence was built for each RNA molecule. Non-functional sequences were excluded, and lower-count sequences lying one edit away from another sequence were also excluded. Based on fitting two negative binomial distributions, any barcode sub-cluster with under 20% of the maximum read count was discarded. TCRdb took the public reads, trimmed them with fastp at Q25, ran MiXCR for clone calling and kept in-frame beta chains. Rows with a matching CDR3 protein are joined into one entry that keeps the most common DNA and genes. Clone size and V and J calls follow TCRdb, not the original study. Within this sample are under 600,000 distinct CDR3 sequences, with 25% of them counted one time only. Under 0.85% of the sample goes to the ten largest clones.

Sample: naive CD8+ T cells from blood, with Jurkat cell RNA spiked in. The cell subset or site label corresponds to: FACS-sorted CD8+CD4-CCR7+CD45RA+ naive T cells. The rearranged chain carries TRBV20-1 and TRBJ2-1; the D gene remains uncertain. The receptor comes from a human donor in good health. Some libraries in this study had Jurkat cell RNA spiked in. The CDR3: CSARDWQSSYNEQFF. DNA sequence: TGCAGTGCTAGAGATTGGCAGAGCTCCTACAATGAGCAGTTCTTC.